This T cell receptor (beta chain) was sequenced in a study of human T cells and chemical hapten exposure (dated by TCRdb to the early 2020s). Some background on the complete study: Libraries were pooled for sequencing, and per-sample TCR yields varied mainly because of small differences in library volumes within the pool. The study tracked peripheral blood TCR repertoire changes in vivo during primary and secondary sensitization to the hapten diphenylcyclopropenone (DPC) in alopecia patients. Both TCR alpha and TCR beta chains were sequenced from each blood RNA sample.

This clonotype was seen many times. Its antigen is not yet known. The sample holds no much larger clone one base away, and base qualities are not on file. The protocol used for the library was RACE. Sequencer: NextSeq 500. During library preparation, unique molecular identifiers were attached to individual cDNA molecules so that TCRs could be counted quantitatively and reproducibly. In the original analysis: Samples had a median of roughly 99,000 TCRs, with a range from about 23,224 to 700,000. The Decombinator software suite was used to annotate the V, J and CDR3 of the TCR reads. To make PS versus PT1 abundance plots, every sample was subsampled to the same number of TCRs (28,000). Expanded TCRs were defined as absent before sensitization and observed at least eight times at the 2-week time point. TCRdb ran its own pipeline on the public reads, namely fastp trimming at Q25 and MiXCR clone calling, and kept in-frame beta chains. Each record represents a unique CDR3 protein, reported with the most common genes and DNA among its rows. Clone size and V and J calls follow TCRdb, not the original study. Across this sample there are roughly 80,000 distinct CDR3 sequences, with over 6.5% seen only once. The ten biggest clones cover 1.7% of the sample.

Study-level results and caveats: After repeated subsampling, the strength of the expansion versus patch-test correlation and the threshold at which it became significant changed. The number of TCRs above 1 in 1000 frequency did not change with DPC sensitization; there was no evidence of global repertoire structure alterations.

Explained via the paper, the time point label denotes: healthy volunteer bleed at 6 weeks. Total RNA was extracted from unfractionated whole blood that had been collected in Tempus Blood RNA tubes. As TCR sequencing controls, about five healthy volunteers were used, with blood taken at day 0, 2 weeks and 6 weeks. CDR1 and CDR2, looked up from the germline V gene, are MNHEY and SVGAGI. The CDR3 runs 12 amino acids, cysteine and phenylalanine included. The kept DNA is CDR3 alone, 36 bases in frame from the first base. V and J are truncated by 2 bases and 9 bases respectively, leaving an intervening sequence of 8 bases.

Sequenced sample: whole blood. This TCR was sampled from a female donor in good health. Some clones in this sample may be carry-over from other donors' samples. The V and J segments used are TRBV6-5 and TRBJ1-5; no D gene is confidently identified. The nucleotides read TGTGCCAGCAGTTACCGGACTGGGCCCCAGCATTTT. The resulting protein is CASSYRTGPQHF.